The sequence of this T cell receptor (beta chain) was determined in a study of blood T cell repertoires in COVID-19 (dated by TCRdb to about 2020). A note on the overall study: Samples from collaborators originated in the United States, Italy and Spain and spanned both the acute and convalescent phases of COVID-19. The material from the prospective study consisted of cDNA or gDNA derived from T cells, B-cell-depleted T cells, or PBMCs. Subjects who had been exposed to COVID-19, were actively infected with it, or had recovered from it provided the deeply sampled blood TCRbeta repertoires that made up the dataset. The repertoires were released in a freely available public database meant as a resource for research on the immune response to SARS-CoV-2. The samples were drawn from two sources: the first 160 participants of the ongoing ImmuneRACE study, and 1,000 to 1,500 subjects contributed by 6 global collaborators. Sample metadata almost always included a de-identified subject ID, COVID-19 status, age in years and sex. Where available, HLA class I and class II types were obtained from metadata supplied by the sample provider rather than from assay-based typing.

V was cut back by 0 bases and J by 2 bases, leaving a gap of 11 bases between them. There are 15 amino acids in the CDR3, from cysteine to phenylalanine inclusive. Only CDR3 DNA is held: 45 bases, read in frame from base 1. CDR1 is given as SGHRS and CDR2 as YFSETQ, both from the germline V gene. Collaborating institutions collected whole blood in K2EDTA tubes following their own protocols. Collaborator samples were shipped for TCRbeta analysis as frozen whole blood, isolated PBMCs, or DNA extracted from either sample type. The immunoSEQ Assay, a bias-controlled multiplex PCR, was used to amplify TCRbeta CDR3 regions from genomic DNA. As for the authors' bioinformatics: The number of nucleated cells in each sample was estimated by amplification of reference gene primers within the assay. To quantify the absolute abundance of each unique TCRbeta CDR3 rearrangement, sequence reads were collapsed and filtered. For each sample, productive Simpson clonality was calculated by taking the square root of Simpson's diversity index across productive rearrangements. This immuneACCESS table, as held by TCRdb, lists in-frame sequences with V and J called but not all clones. Of the missing ones, under half trace to an unresolved V gene in checked studies; the others have no known cause. The DNA gave D and trimming, while V, J and clone size come from that table. Here the sample has 46,000 or so clones; less than 90% occur a single time. The ten largest clonotypes hold roughly an eighth of the sample.

On this clone: Its antigen is not yet known. No much larger clone exists at a distance of one base, and base qualities are not known.

The paper as a whole reports these results and caveats: Clinical and demographic metadata were provided uncurated, with the amount varying by source and participant.

The sample consisted of peripheral blood. Recombination joined TRBV5-1 with TRBJ1-1; the D gene is possibly TRBD1, with 6 bases matching. The sequence derives from a human donor in a cohort sampled during active COVID-19. The CDR3 region: CASSLVAGANTEAFF. The DNA sequence reads TGCGCCAGCAGCTTGGTTGCAGGGGCAAACACTGAAGCTTTCTTT.